Here is one T cell receptor beta chain with its context. Which antigen it targets is not known. Base qualities are not provided; no much larger clone lies one nucleotide away. CDR1 and CDR2 (LNHDA, SQIVND) derive from the germline V gene (reference sequence). The CDR3 numbers 17 residues from cysteine through phenylalanine. Only the CDR3 portion is preserved as DNA: 51 bases, with reading frame beginning at the first base. Ends trimmed: V by 1 base, J by 10 bases; bases unmatched to a gene: 8. The data were taken from a study of regulatory T cells in long-lasting Graves disease (dated by TCRdb to about 2021). About the investigation overall: Patients with newly diagnosed Graves' disease had been on antithyroid drugs for under 3 months. The study was registered as a clinical trial and conducted in China. A total of about 33 samples were covered by TCR sequencing, comprising around 13 persistent and around 20 newly diagnosed Graves' disease patients. Peripheral blood TCR sequencing and RNA sequencing compared persistent Graves' disease patients with newly diagnosed Graves' disease patients.

Libraries were built with multiplex PCR. The instrument was an Illumina HiSeq 4000. TCR beta libraries were built with iRepertoire HTBI primers and Arm-PCR amplification of CDR3 regions. Before sequencing, the PCR products went through gel purification. As for the original processing: Gene usage analysis of CDR3 amino acid clonotypes relied on the roughly 58 TRBV and 15 or so TRBJ segments identified across samples. Filtered high-quality paired reads were merged into contigs using COPE and FqMerger. BLAST was used to align contigs to IMGT TRBV, TRBD and TRBJ reference genes, and CDR3 was defined according to IMGT. Any clonotype with a frequency above 0.1% was classified as a highly expanded clone. Shannon entropy was used to measure repertoire diversity, and the Gini coefficient was used to measure V-J evenness. A clonotype was considered public if more than one individual shared it. TCRdb redid the processing of the public reads, applying fastp at Q25 and MiXCR, and retained in-frame beta chains. CDR3 protein sequences are deduplicated, and each keeps its most common genes and DNA. The V and J calls and clone size are TCRdb's, not the authors'. Within this sample are 350,000 to 500,000 distinct CDR3 sequences, with about 14% of them counted one time only. The top ten clonotypes cover roughly 18% of the sample.

The time point label for this specimen denotes: newly diagnosed GD, antithyroid drugs for less than 3 months. For both TCR sequencing and RNA sequencing, RNA was extracted from PBMCs using TRIzol. The diagnosis of Graves' disease was made according to American Thyroid Association guidelines. Recruitment of patients was carried out at an endocrinology department in Xi'an, China. Each patient gave roughly 10 milliliters of peripheral blood, collected in an EDTA anticoagulant tube. Ficoll Paque Plus density gradient separation was used to isolate PBMCs, and no further T cell sorting was performed. An Agilent 2100 Bioanalyzer and agarose gel were used to check RNA quality, while a NanoDrop 2000 measured RNA concentration. Points the paper makes about the study in general: The small sample size was acknowledged by the authors as a limitation that may reduce accuracy. Preferential use of TRBV28, TRBJ1-2 and TRBJ2-5 was observed in persistent disease, whereas TRBV20-1 and TRBJ2-1 were favored in newly diagnosed disease. Only the TCR beta chain was sequenced and analyzed. The study examined only peripheral blood because the primary lesion, thyroid tissue, could not be accessed. Persistent patients shared more public clonotypes among themselves (2,741) than newly diagnosed patients did (about 970). Compared with newly diagnosed patients, persistent Graves' disease patients had lower TCR Shannon entropy and fewer highly expanded clones, which suggests clonal expansion.

These data are also associated with another study on T cells in Graves' hyperthyroidism and ophthalmopathy. The second source states: A patient counted as having stable Graves' hyperthyroidism if no progression to ophthalmopathy occurred over 18 months of follow-up. Hyperthyroidism patients were newly diagnosed, had a disease duration of under 2 months, and were aged 18 to 65 years. Any patient with an uncontrolled infection, another autoimmune disease, pregnancy or lactation was excluded. Diagnoses relied on clinical symptoms, serum thyroxine and TRAb, thyroid ultrasound and orbital computed tomography. The TCR CDR3 was subjected to a first round of RT-PCR using the HTBI primer set and the Qiagen OneStep RT-PCR kit. Most expanded thyroid clonotypes (frequency above 0.001) were also detected in blood, a finding suggesting that blood repertoires may reflect thyroid immune responses. Ophthalmopathy was separated from stable hyperthyroidism by a 13 V-J signature model, with around 90% sensitivity and 81% to 82% specificity obtained in cross-validation and 80%/75% obtained in testing. During validation, the model predicted progression to ophthalmopathy a median of around 6 months ahead of onset, with almost 71% sensitivity and under 85% specificity. A discovery cohort of roughly 100 patients, fewer than 50 with Graves' ophthalmopathy and about 58 with stable Graves' hyperthyroidism, was used to find distinguishing TCR V-J signatures. Prospective prediction of ophthalmopathy was tested in an independent validation cohort consisting of under 20 hyperthyroidism patients and more than 15 patients who later progressed to ophthalmopathy. The 95 to 100 discovery patients were randomly split 7:3 into training and test sets. In more than 5 Graves' hyperthyroidism patients, the study also compared T-cell repertoires from thyroid tissue with T-cell repertoires from blood. Once sampling was done, hyperthyroidism patients were given methimazole at a starting dose of 30 mg daily, whereas ophthalmopathy patients were given high-dose intravenous methylprednisolone. Libraries were constructed in a second round of multiplex PCR, after which size selection and purification were carried out. Paired-end sequencing of the libraries was performed with 100 bp reads on an Illumina HiSeq2000. SOAPnuke was used to process the raw data, with reads discarded if the reads contained adapters or uncalled bases, had a mean Phred below 15, or lacked an exact constant-primer or identifier match. COPE v1.2.5 was used to merge high-quality paired reads, and clonotypes were defined as unique nucleotide sequences. Clonotypes were aligned to IMGT TRBV, TRBD and TRBJ reference segments using MiTCR v1.1. The analysis included only V-J combinations with a frequency above 0.0001, which together covered around 99% of the repertoires. A TCS score was defined as the ratio between F50 (clonal expansion) and ExV (chaos), using BLOSUM62-based TCRdist between CDR3 peptides within each V-J. Welch's t-statistics and random forest reduced just over 500 V-J features to 10 to 15, which were used in a naive Bayes classifier (R e1071). Sample size was not statistically predetermined, and blinding of investigators to group allocation was not performed. TCR Vbeta CDR3 sequencing of around 130 peripheral blood samples (approximately 44 ophthalmopathy, about 75 hyperthyroidism and roughly 17 progressor patients) is reported in the paper.

The chain joins TRBV19 to TRBJ2-1; 15 nucleotides in the junction match TRBD2. Sequencing used peripheral blood mononuclear cells (PBMCs), obtained at new diagnosis, from a patient treated with antithyroid drugs. This receptor was identified in a woman between 50 and 59 years old with Graves disease. Donor details come from another sample of the same person, matched by shared clones. The nucleotide sequence is TGTGCCAGTAGTATAGTCGGACTAGCGGGAGGGCCTAGGGAGCAGTTCTTC. This sequence encodes CASSIVGLAGGPREQFF. Here the CDR3 is joined to the reference TRBV19 and TRBJ2-1 genes, and the full variable domain is: DGGITQSPKYLFRKEGQNVTLSCEQNLNHDAMYWYRQDPGQGLRLIYYSQIVNDFQKGDIAEGYSVSREKKESFPLTVTSAQKNPTAFYLCASSIVGLAGGPREQFFGPGTRLTVL.